This TCR beta chain was found in a study of CD8+CD57+ T cells in acquired aplastic anemia. About the study: Sorted CD4+ and CD8+ cells gave a mean 3.2 ug DNA, range roughly 0.18 to 27.4 ug.

Study-wide results and caveats: Researchers report that about 28 CD8+ CDR3 sequences appeared in both patients and controls. CD8+ Simpson's diversity did not differ significantly between patients and controls.

Profiles of TCR beta VDJ and CDR3 were generated from a genomic DNA template. MiXCR, applied by TCRdb to the reads, yields one record per CDR3 protein. The sample has roughly 290,000 distinct CDR3 sequences, under 65% seen once. Sequencing involved patients with CD8+CD57+ cell expansion previously shown by flow cytometry. Among the patients, all had severe acquired aplastic anemia. This clonotype was counted ten times or more. What it binds is not known. The source is a human donor with aplastic anemia. Specimen: sorted CD4+, CD8+, or CD8+CD57+ T cells (not recorded which) from PBMCs.

Written as DNA, the CDR3 is TGTGCCAGCAGCTCTACAGGGGGCGCAGATACGCAGTATTTT. Protein sequence: CASSSTGGADTQYF. The V gene is TRBV7-2, the J gene TRBJ2-3, with TRBD1 identical over 9 bases. The CDR3 has 14 residues. J lost 4 bases, V lost 4 bases, and 3 bases had no gene match. The germline gives CDR1 SGHTA, CDR2 FQGNSA.